This T cell receptor (beta chain) appears in the sequencing data of a study of T-cell reconstitution after alpha-beta-depleted transplantation in children. Study results and limitations: The high TCRbeta diversity at day 60 in some patients came from surviving recipient T cells and thymic progenitors. Reportedly, only several hundred clones from non-depleted graft cells drove alpha-beta T-cell counts at about two months. T-cell numbers and diversity one year post-transplant derived largely from freshly generated T cells.

The CDR3 spans 16 residues. V gave up 3 bases and J gave up 8 bases; unmatched junction bases: 12. A word on this clonotype: No antigen is known for it.

The authors prepared the TCRbeta library with unique molecular identifiers. A single record per CDR3 protein comes from TCRdb applying MiXCR to the PCR reads. This sample yields about 830,000 distinct CDR3 sequences, of which 15% to 20% are seen a single time; 5% belongs to the top ten. The chain has TRBV12-3 or TRBV12-4 and TRBJ1-3, with 8 bases matching TRBD1. This receptor was obtained from a male patient between 10 and 17 years old who had a stem cell transplant for acute lymphoblastic leukemia, so the T cells may come from the graft donor. The sequencing used PBMCs, mostly from graft donor cells, collected 360 days after TCRalphabeta/CD19-depleted stem cell transplant. The CDR3 coding sequence is TGTGCCAGCAGTTTTCAGGGGGCGCTAATGATGGACACCATATATTTT. Protein product: CASSFQGALMMDTIYF.